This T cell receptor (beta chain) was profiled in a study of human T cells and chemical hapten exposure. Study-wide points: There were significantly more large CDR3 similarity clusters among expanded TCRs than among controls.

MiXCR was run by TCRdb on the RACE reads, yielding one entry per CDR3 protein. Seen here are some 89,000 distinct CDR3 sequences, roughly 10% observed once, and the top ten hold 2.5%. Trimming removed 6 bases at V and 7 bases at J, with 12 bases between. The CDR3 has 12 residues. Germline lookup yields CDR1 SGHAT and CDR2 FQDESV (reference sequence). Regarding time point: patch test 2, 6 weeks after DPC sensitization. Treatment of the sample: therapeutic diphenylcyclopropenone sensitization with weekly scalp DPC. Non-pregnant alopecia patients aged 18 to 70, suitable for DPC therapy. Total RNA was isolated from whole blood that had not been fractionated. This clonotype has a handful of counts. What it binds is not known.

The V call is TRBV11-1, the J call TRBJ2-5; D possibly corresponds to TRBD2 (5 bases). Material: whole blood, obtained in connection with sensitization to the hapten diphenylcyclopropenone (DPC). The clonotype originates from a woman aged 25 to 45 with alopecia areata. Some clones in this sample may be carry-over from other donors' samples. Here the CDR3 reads CASRGLAGTQYF. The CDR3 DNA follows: TGTGCCAGCAGAGGTCTGGCGGGGACCCAGTACTTC.